Listed below are T cell receptor beta chains from one sample, sequenced in a study of T cells in Graves' hyperthyroidism and ophthalmopathy. In TCRdb, the multiplex PCR reads were re-called with MiXCR into one record per CDR3 protein. This table has 450,000 to 650,000 distinct CDR3 sequences, less than 25% appearing once. Sequencing was performed on blood. These TCRs come from a man aged 18 to 30 with Graves' hyperthyroidism. Both conserved end residues are part of each CDR3. A D gene is named only where the DNA matches it firmly.

d_gene | j_gene | v_gene | CDR3aa
NA | TRBJ2-5 | TRBV12-3/TRBV12-4 | CASSFGMGEETQYF
NA | TRBJ1-1 | TRBV7-8 | CASSLAVGRTEAFF
NA | TRBJ1-5 | TRBV19 | CASSDGLNQPQHF
NA | TRBJ1-5 | TRBV28 | CASKDGVLGNQPQHF
NA | TRBJ1-2 | TRBV5-1 | CASRQPGAYGYTF
NA | TRBJ1-5 | TRBV2 | CASREGRNSNQPQHF
NA | TRBJ2-7 | TRBV7-6 | CASSLEGRIYEQYF
NA | TRBJ1-5 | TRBV19 | CASSSVSNQPQHF
NA | TRBJ1-2 | TRBV5-1 | CASSSAGGPEIYGYTF
NA | TRBJ1-2 | TRBV12-5 | CASGLDRDWGGAKNGYTF
NA | TRBJ1-1 | TRBV13 | CASSAVLSDEAFF
TRBD1 | TRBJ2-7 | TRBV13 | CASSVTGTETYEQYF
NA | TRBJ2-7 | TRBV11-2 | CASSLRQISYEQYF
NA | TRBJ1-1 | TRBV10-3 | CAISDAVNTEAFF
NA | TRBJ2-5 | TRBV29-1 | CSVEQGYQETQYF
NA | TRBJ1-2 | TRBV11-2 | CASSLFRQVSRGYTF
NA | TRBJ1-2 | TRBV19 | CASTGTGYGYTF
TRBD2 | TRBJ2-7 | TRBV2 | CASTRTSGNYEQYF
NA | TRBJ2-7 | TRBV6-5 | CASSYGKGYEQYF
NA | TRBJ1-2 | TRBV29-1 | CSGGGIYGYTF
NA | TRBJ2-5 | TRBV15 | CATSRDPGAGETQYF
NA | TRBJ1-1 | TRBV4-1 | CASSPHGPPNPEAFF
TRBD1 | TRBJ2-7 | TRBV2 | CASSQSWDRDSYEQYF
NA | TRBJ1-1 | TRBV28 | CASMPPGTEAFF
TRBD1 | TRBJ2-5 | TRBV13 | CASSPGTVGETQYF
NA | TRBJ2-2 | TRBV9 | CASSVGGSTGELFF
NA | TRBJ1-5 | TRBV2 | CASSVQPGENQPQHF
NA | TRBJ2-7 | TRBV19 | CASSMAGLRYEQYF
TRBD1 | TRBJ1-2 | TRBV5-6 | CASSWGQDNYGYTF
NA | TRBJ2-7 | TRBV7-9 | CASSLANRAEYEQYF
NA | TRBJ2-7 | TRBV4-2 | CASSQFDGYEQYF
NA | TRBJ1-1 | TRBV6-1 | CASSEHEGETEAFF
TRBD1 | TRBJ1-1 | TRBV20-1 | CSARDRVGGMNTEAFF
NA | TRBJ2-5 | TRBV7-6 | CASSSRFREMETQYF
NA | TRBJ2-7 | TRBV12-3/TRBV12-4 | CASSLVVAESYEQYF
NA | TRBJ1-5 | TRBV12-3/TRBV12-4 | CASSLESNQPQHF
NA | TRBJ1-1 | TRBV10-3 | CAISEIPGPVETEAFF
NA | TRBJ2-7 | TRBV4-2 | CASSQDPGKSSYEQYF
NA | TRBJ2-4 | TRBV28 | CASSFVNLAKNIQYF
TRBD1 | TRBJ1-2 | TRBV7-9 | CALGTGKGYTF
NA | TRBJ2-7 | TRBV28 | CASSLFRPSTLYSYEQYF
TRBD1 | TRBJ1-1 | TRBV20-1 | CSARDRGTGPEAFF
NA | TRBJ1-3 | TRBV6-1 | CASSEVGVEGNTIYF
TRBD1 | TRBJ1-2 | TRBV3-1 | CASSQGTGQGNYGYTF
TRBD1 | TRBJ1-2 | TRBV6-5 | CASSFIAGGFINYGYTF
TRBD1 | TRBJ2-5 | TRBV7-8 | CASSRQGEEETQYF
NA | TRBJ1-3 | TRBV10-3 | CAISHGQGNTIYF
NA | TRBJ2-2 | TRBV12-3/TRBV12-4 | CASSTTGLTGELFF
TRBD1 | TRBJ1-3 | TRBV12-3/TRBV12-4 | CASSLFHRGVGNTIYF
NA | TRBJ1-5 | TRBV7-8 | CASSFDGRGNQPQHF
NA | TRBJ2-2 | TRBV29-1 | CSVKISTNTGELFF
NA | TRBJ2-5 | TRBV2 | CASSDRTTQETQYF
NA | TRBJ2-5 | TRBV7-6 | CASSPRSLGGTQYF
NA | TRBJ2-7 | TRBV15 | CATSRDRGPYGRDYEQYF
NA | TRBJ2-3 | TRBV27 | CASSLGGGGTDTQYF